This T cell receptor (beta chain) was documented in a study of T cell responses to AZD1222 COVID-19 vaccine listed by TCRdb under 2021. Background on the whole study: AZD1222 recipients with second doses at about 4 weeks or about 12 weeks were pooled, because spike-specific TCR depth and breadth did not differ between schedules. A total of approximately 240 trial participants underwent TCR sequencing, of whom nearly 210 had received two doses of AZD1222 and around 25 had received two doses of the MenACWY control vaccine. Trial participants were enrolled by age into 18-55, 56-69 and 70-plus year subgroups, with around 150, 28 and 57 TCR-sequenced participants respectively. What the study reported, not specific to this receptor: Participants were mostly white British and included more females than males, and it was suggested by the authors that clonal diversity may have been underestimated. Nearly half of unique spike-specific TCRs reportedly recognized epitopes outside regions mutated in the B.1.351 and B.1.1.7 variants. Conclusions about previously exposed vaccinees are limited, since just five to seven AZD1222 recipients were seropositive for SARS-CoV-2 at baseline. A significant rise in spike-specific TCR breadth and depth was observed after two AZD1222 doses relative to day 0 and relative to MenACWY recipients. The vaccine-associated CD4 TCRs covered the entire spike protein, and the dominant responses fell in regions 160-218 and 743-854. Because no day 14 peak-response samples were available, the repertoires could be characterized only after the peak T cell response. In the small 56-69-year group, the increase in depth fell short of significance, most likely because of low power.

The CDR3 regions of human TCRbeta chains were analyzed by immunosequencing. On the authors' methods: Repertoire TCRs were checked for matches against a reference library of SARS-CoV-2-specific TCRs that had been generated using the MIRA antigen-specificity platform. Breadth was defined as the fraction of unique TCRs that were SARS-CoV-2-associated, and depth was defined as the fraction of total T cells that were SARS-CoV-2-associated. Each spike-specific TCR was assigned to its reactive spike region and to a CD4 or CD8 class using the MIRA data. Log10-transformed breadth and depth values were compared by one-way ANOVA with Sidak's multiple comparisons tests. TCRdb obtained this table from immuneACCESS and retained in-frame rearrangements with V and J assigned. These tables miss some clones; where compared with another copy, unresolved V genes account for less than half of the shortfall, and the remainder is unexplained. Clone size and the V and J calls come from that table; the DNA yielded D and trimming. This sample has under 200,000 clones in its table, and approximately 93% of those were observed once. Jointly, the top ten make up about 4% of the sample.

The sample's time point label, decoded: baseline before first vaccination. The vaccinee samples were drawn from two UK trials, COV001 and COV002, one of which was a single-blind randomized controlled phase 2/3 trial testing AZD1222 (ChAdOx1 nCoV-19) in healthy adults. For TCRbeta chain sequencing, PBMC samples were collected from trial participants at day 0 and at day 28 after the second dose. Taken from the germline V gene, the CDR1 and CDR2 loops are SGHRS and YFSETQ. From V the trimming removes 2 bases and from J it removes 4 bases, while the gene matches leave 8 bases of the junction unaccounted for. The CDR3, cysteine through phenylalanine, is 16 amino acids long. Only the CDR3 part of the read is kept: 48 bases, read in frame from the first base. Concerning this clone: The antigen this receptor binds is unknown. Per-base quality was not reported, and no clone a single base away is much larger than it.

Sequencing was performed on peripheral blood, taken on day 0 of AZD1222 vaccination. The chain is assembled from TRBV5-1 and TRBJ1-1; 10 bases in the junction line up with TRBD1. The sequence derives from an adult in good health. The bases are TGCGCCAGCAGCTTTGTGACAGGGGGCGGGTCCACTGAAGCTTTCTTT. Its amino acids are CASSFVTGGGSTEAFF.